One and the same sample provided the 24 T cell receptor beta chains below, sequenced in a study of T cell changes during pregnancy in multiple sclerosis. Generated by immunoSEQ multiplex PCR, the TCRdb table keeps only in-frame clones and is missing some. The sample contains about 38,000 clones, 91% of which appear only once. The source was CD8+ T cells from peripheral blood mononuclear cells, collected in the second trimester of pregnancy. The receptors derive from a female donor with multiple sclerosis, enrolled in a pregnancy study.

At least ten counts were recorded for this clone. The gene calls are TRBV7-2 and TRBJ2-7; no reliable D call. The CDR3 consists of 11 residues. Germline V gene sequence: CDR1 SGHTA, CDR2 FQGNSA. V gave up 2 bases and J gave up 6 bases, with 5 bases separating them. For the CDR3, the DNA is TGTGCCAGCAGCTTATCTTTCGAGCAGTACTTC. It encodes CASSLSFEQYF.

This clone is a singleton in its sample. The V gene is TRBV7-9, the J gene TRBJ2-3; 7 bases are shared with TRBD1. After removal of 3 bases from V and 6 bases from J, the junction contained 6 bases not matched to a gene. The CDR3 contains 14 residues. The V gene's germline CDR1 is SEHNR and CDR2 FQNEAQ (reference sequence). The CDR3 is CASSFDRVGDTQYF. CDR3 in DNA: TGTGCCAGCAGCTTCGACAGGGTCGGGGATACGCAGTATTTT.

The chain uses TRBV2 and TRBJ1-1; 7 nucleotides agree with TRBD1. Germline assignment: CDR1 SNHLY and CDR2 FYNNEI. The V and J ends lost 2 bases and 1 base, in that order; junction bases with no gene match: 4. CDR3 length: 15 amino acids. CDR3 sequence (DNA): TGTGCCAGCAGTGAAACTAGGGGGCGGAACACTGAAGCTTTCTTT. Its translation is CASSETRGRNTEAFF. Full variable domain (rest looked up from reference TRBV2 and TRBJ1-1): EPEVTQTPSHQVTQMGQEVILRCVPISNHLYFYWYRQILGQKVEFLVSFYNNEISEKSEIFDDQFSVERPDGSNFTLKIRSTKLEDSAMYFCASSETRGRNTEAFFGQGTRLTVV.

This clone was seen just once. The chain joins TRBV9 to TRBJ2-1; tentatively, D is TRBD2 (6 bases). Germline lookup yields CDR1 SGDLS and CDR2 YYNGEE. V lost 2 bases to trimming and J lost 7 bases, with 16 bases between them. This CDR3 region has 15 residues. CDR3 amino acids: CASSVSGRLRNEQFF. DNA for the CDR3: TGTGCCAGCAGCGTTAGCGGAAGACTTCGGAATGAGCAGTTCTTC. The full variable domain, completed using reference TRBV9 and TRBJ2-1, is DSGVTQTPKHLITATGQRVTLRCSPRSGDLSVYWYQQSLDQGLQFLIQYYNGEERAKGNILERFSAQQFPDLHSELNLSSLELGDSALYFCASSVSGRLRNEQFFGPGTRLTVL.

Only one count was recorded for this clone. V gene TRBV30 combines with J gene TRBJ2-7, with a weak D call TRBD1 (5 bases). Trimming shortened V by 2 bases and J by 2 bases, and 13 bases separated the two germline ends. This CDR3 has 14 residues. Germline lookup yields CDR1 GTSNPN and CDR2 SVGIG (reference sequence). In DNA, the CDR3 is TGTGCCTGGAGTAACTCGTTAGGGGCCTACGAGCAGTACTTC. Its protein product is CAWSNSLGAYEQYF.

V usage is TRBV4-1 and J usage is TRBJ1-3, with D hard to call. V gave up 0 bases and J gave up 4 bases, with 7 bases separating them. This CDR3 comprises 14 residues. The germline V gene encodes CDR1 MGHRA and CDR2 YSYEKL. CDR3 amino acids: CASSQEGVGNTIYF. DNA for the CDR3: TGCGCCAGCAGCCAAGAGGGAGTGGGAAACACCATATATTTT.

The chain combines TRBV19 with TRBJ1-5, with 9 bases identical to TRBD1. Trimming removed 8 bases from V and 5 bases from J; junction bases left unmatched: 7. In germline, CDR1 is LNHDA, CDR2 SQIVND (reference sequence). This CDR3 region has 14 residues. CDR3 coding DNA: TGTGCCAGTGGCCGGGACAGGGTCGATCAGCCCCAGCATTTT. It specifies CASGRDRVDQPQHF.

The V and J genes are TRBV4-3 and TRBJ1-1, with no clear D. The CDR3 is 14 amino acids. V gave up 8 bases and J gave up 5 bases, with 18 bases separating them. CDR1 LGHNA and CDR2 YSLEER come from the germline V gene. The CDR3 DNA reads TGCGCCAGCGGAAATCGAGGAGTAAGGACTGAAGCTTTCTTT. Translation gives CASGNRGVRTEAFF.

This clone has just one count. V and J are TRBV5-1 and TRBJ2-7; the D gene is possibly TRBD2 (6 bases). Looked up from germline, CDR1 is SGHRS and CDR2 is YFSETQ. Trimming pared 2 bases from V and 5 bases from J, leaving 17 bases between. This CDR3 is 15 amino acids long. The CDR3 loop reads CASSFLERGSDEQYF. CDR3 in DNA: TGCGCCAGCAGCTTCCTCGAACGGGGGAGCGACGAGCAGTACTTC. The entire variable domain, with the rest obtained from reference TRBV5-1 and TRBJ2-7, is as follows: KAGVTQTPRYLIKTRGQQVTLSCSPISGHRSVSWYQQTPGQGLQFLFEYFSETQRNKGNFPGRFSGRQFSNSRSEMNVSTLELGDSALYLCASSFLERGSDEQYFGPGTRLTVT.

V and J are TRBV5-6 and TRBJ2-2; D is perhaps TRBD2 (7 bases). The germline V gene has CDR1 SGHDT and CDR2 YYEEEE. V lost 1 base and J lost 5, with 18 bases in between. The CDR3 extends over 17 amino acids. The CDR3 reads CASSLTMGGAGTGELFF. DNA for the CDR3: TGTGCCAGCAGCTTGACGATGGGGGGGGCGGGGACCGGGGAGCTGTTTTTT.

This rearrangement joins TRBV7-2 to TRBJ2-7; a weak D match, TRBD1 (6 bases). Trimming removed 1 base from V and 3 bases from J, with 10 bases in between. This CDR3 is built from 14 residues. Germline assignment: CDR1 SGHTA and CDR2 FQGNSA. This CDR3 reads CASSLGTAHYEQYF. In DNA, the CDR3 is TGTGCCAGCAGCTTAGGGACAGCGCACTACGAGCAGTACTTC.

The gene calls are TRBV27 and TRBJ2-7; 14 bases are shared with TRBD2. The CDR3 length is 15 residues. J was trimmed by 4 bases and V by 6 bases; bases with no gene match: 5. Germline CDR1 reads MNHEY; CDR2 reads SMNVEV (reference sequence). Written as DNA, the CDR3 is TGTGCCAGCAGAACTGGGACTAGCGGGAGTTACGAGCAGTACTTC. This translates into CASRTGTSGSYEQYF.

This rearrangement joins TRBV5-6 to TRBJ1-5; 7 nucleotides agree with TRBD1. The CDR3 runs to 16 residues. Germline lookup yields CDR1 SGHDT and CDR2 YYEEEE. Trimming cost V 5 bases and J 4 bases; bases outside gene matches: 12. The CDR3 DNA reads TGTGCCAGCAGGCGGGCCCGGGACAGAAAGAATCAGCCCCAGCATTTT. Translating it yields CASRRARDRKNQPQHF. The full variable domain, with the rest looked up from reference TRBV5-6 and TRBJ1-5, is DAGVTQSPTHLIKTRGQQVTLRCSPKSGHDTVSWYQQALGQGPQFIFQYYEEEERQRGNFPDRFSGHQFPNYSSELNVNALLLGDSALYLCASRRARDRKNQPQHFGDGTRLSIL.

This chain uses TRBV7-9 with TRBJ1-1; TRBD1 might be the D (6 bases). The CDR3 consists of 14 residues. From germline, CDR1 is SEHNR and CDR2 FQNEAQ (reference sequence). Trimming cost V 5 bases and J 7 bases, with 17 bases left between them. CDR3 loop: CASSPDSRESEAFF. As DNA, the CDR3 is TGTGCCAGCAGCCCGGACAGTCGAGAAAGTGAAGCTTTCTTT.

V and J are TRBV7-9 and TRBJ2-1; the D gene is possibly TRBD2 (5 bases). The CDR3 totals 14 residues. Germline lookup yields CDR1 SEHNR and CDR2 FQNEAQ (reference sequence). The V end was cut by 5 bases, the J end by 8 bases, with 16 bases between. CDR3 sequence: CASSPTGSFHEQFF. CDR3 DNA: TGTGCCAGCAGCCCTACGGGGAGTTTCCATGAGCAGTTCTTC.

The chain recombines TRBV19 with TRBJ1-2, with a weak D call TRBD1 (6 bases). In germline, CDR1 is LNHDA, CDR2 SQIVND (reference sequence). This CDR3 contains 16 residues. The V and J ends lost 2 bases and 0 bases respectively, with 13 bases between them. This CDR3 is CASSIRQGLANYGYTF. In DNA, the CDR3 is TGTGCCAGTAGTATACGCCAGGGGTTAGCTAACTATGGCTACACCTTC.

The chain joins TRBV4-2 to TRBJ1-1, with D maybe TRBD1 (6 bases). Trimming took 2 bases from V and 1 from J, leaving 14 bases between them. Germline loops: CDR1 LGHNA, CDR2 YNFKEQ. The CDR3 totals 16 residues. Here the CDR3 reads CASSQQGLGQNTEAFF. CDR3 in DNA: TGTGCCAGCAGCCAACAGGGGCTGGGACAGAACACTGAAGCTTTCTTT.

This sequence joins TRBV27 and TRBJ2-7; TRBD1 matches at 11 bases. V lost 1 base to trimming and J lost 2 bases; unmatched junction nucleotides: 10. The CDR3 runs 18 residues. Germline V CDR1 and CDR2: MNHEY, SMNVEV (reference sequence). The CDR3 nucleotides read TGTGCCAGCAGTTTATATCGGTCCGGACAGGGGGCCACCTACGAGCAGTACTTC. It translates to CASSLYRSGQGATYEQYF.

This rearrangement joins TRBV15 to TRBJ1-5, with 8 nucleotides matching TRBD1. Losses at the gene ends were 5 bases for V and 7 bases for J; bases not matched to a gene: 4. CDR1 and CDR2 from the germline V gene are LNHNV and YYDKDF (reference sequence). The CDR3 is 13 residues long. In DNA form, the CDR3 reads TGTGCCACCAGCGGTGACAGGGGCCAGCCCCAGCATTTT. Protein sequence: CATSGDRGQPQHF.

This clone was seen only once. This chain uses TRBV6-5 with TRBJ2-7; 7 nucleotides align to TRBD1. The germline V gene encodes CDR1 MNHEY and CDR2 SVGAGI. This CDR3 has 13 amino acids. V was pared by 5 bases and J by 1 base, with 2 bases of the junction left unmatched. In DNA form, the CDR3 reads TGTGCCAGCAGTCCGGGACAGTCCTACGAGCAGTACTTC. Amino acids: CASSPGQSYEQYF.

The chain couples TRBV4-1 to TRBJ2-1; no clear D. V was pared by 1 base and J by 2 bases, with 6 bases between. CDR1 is MGHRA, CDR2 YSYEKL, per germline. This CDR3 is built from 14 residues. CDR3: CASSQGSAYNEQFF. The CDR3 nucleotides read TGCGCCAGCAGCCAAGGCAGTGCCTACAATGAGCAGTTCTTC.

This rearrangement joins TRBV19 to TRBJ1-2; no firm D call. The germline V gene has CDR1 LNHDA and CDR2 SQIVND (reference sequence). The V end was cut by 3 bases, the J end by 2 bases, with 10 bases between. The CDR3 totals 14 residues. The CDR3 sequence: CASSIFPRNYGYTF. In DNA, the CDR3 is TGTGCCAGTAGTATCTTTCCCAGGAACTATGGCTACACCTTC.

This clone was counted once. The gene calls are TRBV27 and TRBJ2-4, with 12 bases matching TRBD2. Germline V lookup: CDR1 MNHEY, CDR2 SMNVEV (reference sequence). V trimming: 8 bases; J trimming: 3 bases; junction bases outside the gene matches: 17. The CDR3 is made up of 19 amino acids. The CDR3, as DNA: TGTGCCAGCCAAATGATAGGGCTAGCGGGGGGGCCGGGCAAAAACATTCAGTACTTC. Translated, it gives CASQMIGLAGGPGKNIQYF.

This sequence joins TRBV5-6 and TRBJ2-1; D is uncertain. Germline V gene data show CDR1 as SGHDT and CDR2 as YYEEEE. This CDR3 region has 14 residues. Trimming cost V 2 bases and J 0 bases, with 6 bases left between them. CDR3 sequence reads: CASSFFSSYNEQFF. CDR3 nucleotides: TGTGCCAGCAGCTTCTTTAGCTCCTACAATGAGCAGTTCTTC.